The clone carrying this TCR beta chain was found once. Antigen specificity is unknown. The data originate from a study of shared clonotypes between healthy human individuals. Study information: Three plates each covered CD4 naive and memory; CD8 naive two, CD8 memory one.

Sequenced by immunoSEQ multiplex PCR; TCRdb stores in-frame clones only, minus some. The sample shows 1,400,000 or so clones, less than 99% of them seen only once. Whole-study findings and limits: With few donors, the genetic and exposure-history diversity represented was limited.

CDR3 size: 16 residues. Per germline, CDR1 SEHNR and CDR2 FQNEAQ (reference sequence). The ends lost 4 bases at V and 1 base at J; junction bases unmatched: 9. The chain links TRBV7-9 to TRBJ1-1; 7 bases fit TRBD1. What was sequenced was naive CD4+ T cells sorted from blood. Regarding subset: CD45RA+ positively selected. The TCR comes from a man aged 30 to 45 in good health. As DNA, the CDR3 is TGTGCCAGCAGCTCGCCCCAGGGGGGCGGGAACACTGAAGCTTTCTTT. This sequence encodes CASSSPQGGGNTEAFF. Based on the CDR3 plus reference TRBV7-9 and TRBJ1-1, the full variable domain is DTGVSQNPRHKITKRGQNVTFRCDPISEHNRLYWYRQTLGQGPEFLTYFQNEAQLEKSRLLSDRFSAERPKGSFSTLEIQRTEQGDSAMYLCASSSPQGGGNTEAFFGQGTRLTVV.